The source of this T cell receptor (beta chain) is a study of T cells expressing NK-cell markers. Study context: Sorted CD3+CD56+NKG2C+, CD3+CD56+NKG2C- and CD3+CD56-NKG2C+ T cells supplied TCR beta repertoires.

This CDR3 is 12 amino acids long. TCRdb re-analyzed the 5' RACE reads; it lists each CDR3 protein once, without DNA. Recorded for this sample: under 500,000 distinct CDR3 sequences. The sequence was collected from a woman aged 18 to 75 in good health. V gene TRBV12-3 or TRBV12-4 combines with J gene TRBJ1-5. Sequencing was done on a sample of blood T cells: a sorted CD56 or NKG2C T cell subset, CD4+ or CD8+ T cells, or bulk PBMC T cells (not recorded which). The CDR3 reads CASGLRNQPQHF.